These 30 T cell receptor beta chains were all obtained from the same sample, sequenced in a study of blood T cell repertoires in COVID-19. Libraries were prepared by immunoSEQ multiplex PCR; TCRdb keeps only in-frame clonotypes and omits some of them. The sample shows about 310,000 clones, around 86% of them seen only once. Sequenced input: peripheral blood. Source of these receptors: a man in his fifties or sixties with active or convalescent COVID-19.

The genes are TRBV7-3 and TRBJ2-5; a weak D match, TRBD2 (5 bases). The CDR3 runs 15 residues. The V gene lost 3 bases and the J gene lost 4 bases, with 15 bases spanning the gap. The germline V gene encodes CDR1 SGHTA and CDR2 FQGTGA. In DNA, the CDR3 is TGTGCCAGCAGCTTCCAGGCAAAGGAGGCAGAGACCCAGTACTTC. This codes for CASSFQAKEAETQYF.

The chain carries TRBV5-1 and TRBJ1-4; maybe TRBD1 (6 bases). Germline lookup yields CDR1 SGHRS and CDR2 YFSETQ. Trimming took 4 bases from V and 6 from J, leaving 16 bases between them. This CDR3 has 15 amino acids. CDR3 sequence: CASSPRTASYEKLFF. The CDR3 nucleotides are TGCGCCAGCAGCCCCCGGACAGCTTCGTATGAAAAACTGTTTTTT.

The rearrangement uses TRBV27 and TRBJ2-1; perhaps TRBD1 as D (5 bases). The germline V gene encodes CDR1 MNHEY and CDR2 SMNVEV (reference sequence). This CDR3 region has 16 residues. The germline V and J ends were trimmed by 3 bases and 4 bases, with 16 bases remaining between them. CDR3 in amino acids: CASSFKGNFNYNEQFF. Here the CDR3 DNA reads TGTGCCAGCAGTTTCAAGGGGAACTTTAATTACAATGAGCAGTTCTTC.

V and J are TRBV7-2 and TRBJ2-2; 9 bases are shared with TRBD1. CDR3 length: 15 amino acids. In germline, CDR1 is SGHTA, CDR2 FQGNSA. V shed 5 bases and J 0 bases; nucleotides not matched to a gene: 1. The DNA for the CDR3 is TGTGCCAGCAGCCGGGACAGGGCGAACACCGGGGAGCTGTTTTTT. Its protein product is CASSRDRANTGELFF.

The chain employs TRBV6-5 and TRBJ1-3; weak D call: TRBD1 (5 bases). CDR3 length equals 13 residues. Looked up from germline, CDR1 is MNHEY and CDR2 is SVGAGI. The V and J ends lost 8 bases and 4 bases respectively, with 12 bases between them. CDR3 sequence reads: CASLGGSGNTIYF. CDR3 coding DNA: TGTGCCAGCCTGGGGGGTAGCGGAAACACCATATATTTT.

This clone was seen a handful of times. The V call is TRBV7-8, the J call TRBJ2-2; a weak D match, TRBD2 (6 bases). Trimming stripped 2 bases from V and 5 bases from J, with 12 bases between. The CDR3 covers 15 residues. The germline CDR1 and CDR2 sequences are SGHVS and FQNEAQ. The chain's CDR3 is CASSLLGTRTGELFF. The CDR3 DNA reads TGTGCCAGCAGCTTATTAGGGACTCGGACCGGGGAGCTGTTTTTT.

The V call is TRBV4-1, the J call TRBJ1-2; TRBD1 might be the D (5 bases). The CDR3 has 15 amino acids. V lost 0 bases, J lost 0 bases, and 8 bases lay in between. Germline-derived CDR1 and CDR2 are MGHRA and YSYEKL. DNA of the CDR3: TGCGCCAGCAGCCAAGAGTCGGGGGCTAACTATGGCTACACCTTC. Its protein is CASSQESGANYGYTF.

The V call is TRBV6-2 or TRBV6-3, the J call TRBJ2-2; weak D call: TRBD2 (5 bases). This CDR3 has 14 amino acids. Germline values: CDR1 MNHEY, CDR2 SVGEGT. V shed 1 base and J shed 7 bases, with 10 bases lying between them. The CDR3 is CASSYYEGGGELFF. CDR3 coding DNA: TGTGCCAGCAGTTACTATGAGGGCGGCGGGGAGCTGTTTTTT.

This clone was seen just once. The chain is built from TRBV7-6 and TRBJ1-4, with a possible D match to TRBD1 (5 bases). Germline V CDR1 and CDR2: SGHVS, FNYEAQ. V lost 2 bases and J lost 5, with 9 bases in between. The CDR3 contains 14 residues. CDR3 sequence reads: CASSLRQTNEKLFF. Written as DNA, the CDR3 is TGTGCCAGCAGCTTAAGACAGACGAATGAAAAACTGTTTTTT.

The genes are TRBV23-1 and TRBJ2-2, with 7 positions matching TRBD1. TRBV23-1 is an ORF, with its function uncertain. The CDR3 is 16 residues long. Trimming took 3 bases from V and 7 from J; bases not matched to a gene: 11. CDR3 in DNA: TGCGCCAGCAGTCACTGCGGCCGGACAGGCAACGGGGAGCTGTTTTTT. Translation gives CASSHCGRTGNGELFF.

The rearrangement links TRBV11-1 to TRBJ2-1; 7 bases agree with TRBD2. Per the germline V gene, CDR1 is SGHAT and CDR2 is FQDESV (reference sequence). The CDR3 runs to 14 residues. The J segment lost 7 bases and the V segment lost 2 bases, leaving 5 bases of the junction unmatched. As DNA, the CDR3 is TGTGCCAGCAGCTTACCGGGAGGTAAAAATGAGCAGTTCTTC. Amino acids: CASSLPGGKNEQFF.

This sequence joins TRBV7-9 and TRBJ2-2; D might be TRBD2 (5 bases). Germline V gives CDR1 SEHNR, CDR2 FQNEAQ (reference sequence). This CDR3 contains 14 residues. The V gene lost 6 bases and the J gene lost 0 bases, with 8 bases spanning the gap. CDR3 sequence reads: CASSERSNTGELFF. The DNA of the CDR3 is TGTGCCAGCAGTGAGCGGTCGAACACCGGGGAGCTGTTTTTT.

This chain links TRBV2 with TRBJ2-7; 12 bases are shared with TRBD2. The germline CDR1 and CDR2 sequences are SNHLY and FYNNEI. Trimming removed 6 bases from V and 2 bases from J; junction bases left unmatched: 2. This CDR3 contains 14 residues. The CDR3 reads CASRRTSGAYEQYF. The DNA of the CDR3 is TGTGCCAGCAGGCGGACTAGCGGGGCCTACGAGCAGTACTTC.

The chain couples TRBV7-9 to TRBJ1-6; 8 nucleotides match TRBD1. The germline V gene encodes CDR1 SEHNR and CDR2 FQNEAQ (reference sequence). V trimming: 5 bases; J trimming: 7 bases; junction bases outside the gene matches: 4. The length of the CDR3 is 14 residues. CDR3 coding DNA: TGTGCCAGCAGCCGACAGGGGAAGAATTCACCCCTCCACTTT. It yields the protein CASSRQGKNSPLHF. The variable domain in full, completed from reference TRBV7-9 and TRBJ1-6, reads DTGVSQNPRHKITKRGQNVTFRCDPISEHNRLYWYRQTLGQGPEFLTYFQNEAQLEKSRLLSDRFSAERPKGSFSTLEIQRTEQGDSAMYLCASSRQGKNSPLHFGNGTRLTVT.

This clone occurred a few times. This sequence joins TRBV9 and TRBJ2-5, with D unclear. This CDR3 spans 15 amino acids. Trimming cost V 0 bases and J 1 base, with 10 bases left between them. Germline CDR1 reads SGDLS; CDR2 reads YYNGEE. CDR3 in DNA: TGTGCCAGCAGCGTAGCCCCAACAGCCCAAGAGACCCAGTACTTC. This codes for CASSVAPTAQETQYF.

This clone was counted only a few times. This chain connects TRBV3-1 (or the pseudogene TRBV3-2) to TRBJ1-3; 8 bases fit TRBD1. Germline V lookup: CDR1 LGHDT, CDR2 YNNKEL (reference sequence). The length of the CDR3 is 18 residues. V lost 0 bases, J lost 0 bases, and 7 bases stayed unmatched. For the CDR3, the DNA is TGTGCCAGCAGCCAAGATAGGGGACAGGCGCCCTCTGGAAACACCATATATTTT. Its protein product is CASSQDRGQAPSGNTIYF.

The chain is built from TRBV6-2 or TRBV6-3 and TRBJ2-3; 8 bases agree with TRBD2. The CDR3 is 17 amino acids. CDR1 is MNHEY and CDR2 is SVGEGT in the germline V gene. V gave up 2 bases and J gave up 3 bases; unmatched junction bases: 10. The CDR3 loop is CASSYGGTSGHTDTQYF. The CDR3 DNA follows: TGTGCCAGCAGTTACGGAGGAACTAGCGGACATACAGATACGCAGTATTTT.

The gene calls are TRBV29-1 and TRBJ1-2, with D possibly matching TRBD1 (5 bases). CDR3 length equals 11 residues. Germline CDR1 SQVTM, CDR2 ANQGSEA. Trimming removed 2 bases from V and 8 bases from J, with 9 bases in between. This CDR3 reads CSVEIQAGYTF. CDR3 bases: TGCAGCGTTGAAATACAGGCCGGCTACACCTTC.

This chain connects TRBV3-1 (or the pseudogene TRBV3-2) to TRBJ1-2; TRBD1 matches 10 bases. With V trimmed by 3 bases and J by 12 bases, 10 bases remained unmatched. The CDR3 covers 14 residues. Germline CDR1 is LGHDT and CDR2 is YNNKEL (reference sequence). CDR3 amino acids: CASSQSGTGVFHTF. The CDR3 DNA reads as TGTGCCAGCAGCCAGTCCGGGACAGGGGTTTTTCACACCTTC.

The chain joins TRBV2 to TRBJ2-2, with D possibly being TRBD2 (6 bases). The V gene's germline CDR1 is SNHLY and CDR2 FYNNEI. CDR3 length: 13 amino acids. V was shortened by 6 bases and J by 4 bases, with 9 bases between the two germline ends. Written as DNA, the CDR3 is TGTGCCAGCAGACTAGCAGGCACCGGGGAGCTGTTTTTT. Encoded protein: CASRLAGTGELFF.

The rearrangement links TRBV19 to TRBJ1-1, with D possibly matching TRBD1 (5 bases). The CDR3 is 15 amino acids. V shed 7 bases and J shed 4 bases, with 19 bases lying between them. Germline V gives CDR1 LNHDA, CDR2 SQIVND (reference sequence). This chain's CDR3 is CASTPRGEAGTEAFF. CDR3 DNA sequence: TGTGCCAGTACCCCCCGAGGGGAAGCGGGCACTGAAGCTTTCTTT.

V usage is TRBV2 and J usage is TRBJ1-5, with TRBD1 identical over 11 bases. The junction had 6 bases not matched to a gene; V was cut back by 3 bases and J by 5 bases. CDR1 SNHLY and CDR2 FYNNEI come from the germline V gene. CDR3 length: 16 residues. CDR3 loop: CASSELGQGGDQPQHF. The CDR3 DNA sequence: TGTGCCAGCAGTGAGCTGGGACAGGGGGGGGATCAGCCCCAGCATTTT.

The chain is built from TRBV28 and TRBJ2-5, with 9 positions matching TRBD1. After removal of 6 bases from V and 4 bases from J, the junction contained 6 bases not matched to a gene. This CDR3 has 14 amino acids. The germline CDR1 and CDR2 sequences are MDHEN and SYDVKM. CDR3 in amino acids: CASSQGQGRETQYF. CDR3 coding DNA: TGTGCCAGCAGCCAAGGACAGGGGAGAGAGACCCAGTACTTC.

J is TRBJ1-1 and V is TRBV28; 8 bases match TRBD1. This CDR3 spans 14 amino acids. Germline V gene data show CDR1 as MDHEN and CDR2 as SYDVKM. V shed 6 bases and J 6 bases; nucleotides not matched to a gene: 9. The CDR3 nucleotides are TGTGCCAGCAGGCGGACAGGGTTGGGGTCTGAAGCTTTCTTT. Residues: CASRRTGLGSEAFF.

The chain recombines TRBV28 with TRBJ2-3, with 8 bases lining up with TRBD1. CDR3 size: 15 residues. V lost 7 bases to trimming and J lost 8 bases; unmatched junction nucleotides: 14. Germline-derived CDR1 and CDR2 are MDHEN and SYDVKM. The CDR3 sequence is CASIINLQGASTQYF. CDR3 coding DNA: TGTGCCAGCATTATAAACCTTCAGGGGGCGAGTACGCAGTATTTT.

The chain carries TRBV5-1 and TRBJ2-2, with TRBD1 matching over 9 bases. This CDR3 has 15 amino acids. V was clipped by 4 bases and J by 6 bases; unmatched bases: 7. Germline CDR1 SGHRS, CDR2 YFSETQ. CDR3 in DNA: TGCGCCAGCAGCGCAGGACAGGGGATTGCCGGGGAGCTGTTTTTT. Its translation is CASSAGQGIAGELFF.

The chain employs TRBV30 and TRBJ1-3; D gene ambiguous. Germline-derived CDR1 and CDR2 are GTSNPN and SVGIG (reference sequence). V lost 2 bases to trimming and J lost 2 bases, with 7 bases between them. The CDR3 sequence is 13 residues long. This chain's CDR3 is CAWSINTGNTIYF. The CDR3 DNA reads as TGTGCCTGGAGTATAAATACTGGAAACACCATATATTTT.

This chain connects TRBV15 to TRBJ1-6; tentative D call: TRBD1 (5 bases). Between the trimmed V and J ends, which lost 0 bases and 9 bases, there was a span of 15 bases. Germline values: CDR1 LNHNV, CDR2 YYDKDF (reference sequence). The CDR3 is made up of 16 amino acids. CDR3 sequence (DNA): TGTGCCACCAGCAGAGATAATGGGGCGCAGGGTTCACCCCTCCACTTT. It yields the protein CATSRDNGAQGSPLHF.

V usage is TRBV18 and J usage is TRBJ1-1; 7 bases align to TRBD1. Germline CDR1 reads KGHSH; CDR2 reads LQKENI. Losses at the gene ends were 1 base for V and 1 base for J; bases not matched to a gene: 6. This CDR3 comprises 16 residues. CDR3 sequence reads: CASSPQTGTANTEAFF. Here the CDR3 DNA reads TGTGCCAGCTCACCACAAACTGGGACAGCGAACACTGAAGCTTTCTTT.

The chain recombines TRBV7-2 with TRBJ2-1; 7 positions agree with TRBD1. The V gene end was trimmed by 3 bases and the J gene end by 14 bases; junction bases not matched to a gene: 10. The CDR3 length is 13 residues. Germline V CDR1 and CDR2: SGHTA, FQGNSA. CDR3 loop: CASSFSDGRGKFF. DNA for the CDR3: TGTGCCAGCAGCTTCTCGGATGGCAGGGGGAAGTTCTTC.